This T cell receptor beta chain was sequenced during a study of patients and donors after allogeneic stem cell transplantation. This clonotype has more than one count but fewer than ten. This CDR3 has 12 residues. V lost 2 bases and J 7 bases, leaving 6 bases between the germline ends. Germline loops: CDR1 SNHLY, CDR2 FYNNEI. TCRdb processed the RT-PCR reads anew with MiXCR; each CDR3 protein has one entry. The top ten clones hold 9.5% to 13% of a sample with around 200,000 distinct CDR3 sequences, about 38% of them seen once. V is TRBV2 and J is TRBJ1-5; D gene unclear. The material sequenced was blood, either unsorted or a sorted T cell fraction (not recorded which). This receptor was taken from a human donor who was either an allogeneic HSCT recipient or a stem cell or donor lymphocyte infusion donor (not recorded which). It is not recorded whose cells these are; they may come from a transplant donor. The CDR3 DNA is TGTGCCAGCAGTGAACTCCCCCAGCCCCAGCATTTT. This sequence encodes CASSELPQPQHF.